These T cell receptor beta chains were read from a single sample in a study of blood T cell repertoires in COVID-19. Using immunoSEQ multiplex PCR, the repertoire was profiled, and TCRdb retains in-frame clones only, with some absent. The profile shows roughly 250,000 clones, around 89% of them singletons. Sequencing was done on a sample of peripheral blood. The receptor source for this set is a man aged 25-45 years with acute or convalescent COVID-19. CDR3s include the opening cysteine and the closing phenylalanine or tryptophan. The D gene is left open where the match is weak. Size tells how often a clone was seen (once, few, many) or the class of an expanded clone, and some rows leave it out.

>TRBV21-1|TRBJ1-1|-|15|-
TGTGCCAGCAGCACTAGAGGACAGGGATGGACTGAAGCTTTCTTT
CASSTRGQGWTEAFF
>TRBV6-6|TRBJ1-5|-|16|TRBD1
TGTGCCAGCAGTAAACCGGGGACAGATAGCAATCAGCCCCAGCATTTT
CASSKPGTDSNQPQHF
>TRBV19|TRBJ1-4|-|15|TRBD1
TGTGCCAGTAGTATTGAGGGGGCAGGCGGTGAAAAACTGTTTTTT
CASSIEGAGGEKLFF
>TRBV5-1|TRBJ1-1|-|16|TRBD1
TGCGCCAGCAGCTTGCTCTTGACAGGGTGGAACACTGAAGCTTTCTTT
CASSLLLTGWNTEAFF
>TRBV30|TRBJ2-7|once|17|-
TGTGCCTGGAGCTCCACCCGAGGGAATGCGATGTTTATGGAGCAGTACTTC
CAWSSTRGNAMFMEQYF
>TRBV28|TRBJ1-2|-|15|-
TGTGCCAGCAGTTTACAATTACGGGGAGGCTATGGCTACACCTTC
CASSLQLRGGYGYTF
>TRBV5-1|TRBJ2-7|few|9|-
TGCGCCAGCCCCCTAGTCAGTGGCTTC
CASPLVSGF
>TRBV11-3|TRBJ2-1|-|15|TRBD1
TGTGCCAGCAGCCGACAGGGAAGCTCCTACAATGAGCAGTTCTTC
CASSRQGSSYNEQFF
>TRBV19|TRBJ1-1|-|13|TRBD1
TGTGCCAGTAGCAGGGGGTGGAACACTGAAGCTTTCTTT
CASSRGWNTEAFF
>TRBV5-5|TRBJ1-2|once|15|TRBD1
TGTGCCAGCAGCTGGACGGACAGGGGGCCTTACGGCTACACCTTC
CASSWTDRGPYGYTF
>TRBV28|TRBJ2-7|once|15|TRBD1
TGTGCCAGCAGAACTCCCGGGACAGGGTTCAACGAGCAGTACTTC
CASRTPGTGFNEQYF
>TRBV14|TRBJ1-2|-|15|-
TGTGCCAGCAGCCCAGGGTTTAGAAAAAACTATGGCTACACCTTC
CASSPGFRKNYGYTF
>TRBV19|TRBJ2-6|-|15|-
TGTGCCAGTACCGGTAGGGAGGCTGGGGCCAACGTCCTGACTTTC
CASTGREAGANVLTF
>TRBV30|TRBJ1-6|-|17|-
TGTGCCTGGAGTGTTGCAGGGATTAGCTCCTATAATTCACCCCTCCACTTT
CAWSVAGISSYNSPLHF
>TRBV28|TRBJ1-3|-|14|-
TGTGCCAGCATTAATCAGGGATCTGGAAACACCATATATTTT
CASINQGSGNTIYF
>TRBV6-5|TRBJ1-6|-|13|-
TGTGCCAGCAGCGGGGATAGGAATTCACCCCTCCACTTT
CASSGDRNSPLHF
>TRBV4-2|TRBJ2-7|-|15|TRBD2
TGTGCCAGCAGCCAAGATCGGGGGGGAGCAGGCGAGCAGTACTTC
CASSQDRGGAGEQYF
>TRBV9|TRBJ1-1|once|16|-
TGTGCCAGCAGCGACTTCAGGGCCGGTCGGGACACTGAAGCTTTCTTT
CASSDFRAGRDTEAFF
>TRBV19|TRBJ1-2|-|13|TRBD1
TGTGCCAGTAGTGTCGACAGGGCGTATGGCTACACCTTC
CASSVDRAYGYTF
>TRBV27|TRBJ2-2|-|16|TRBD2
TGTGCCAGCAGAACGTCGACTAGCGGGAGGACCGGGGAGCTGTTTTTT
CASRTSTSGRTGELFF
>TRBV2|TRBJ2-3|-|14|TRBD1
TGTGCCAGCAGCGGACAGGGAGGAACAGATACGCAGTATTTT
CASSGQGGTDTQYF
>TRBV11-2|TRBJ2-5|-|15|TRBD1
TGTGCCAGCAGCTTCCCGGACAGGATGCAAGAGACCCAGTACTTC
CASSFPDRMQETQYF
>TRBV25-1|TRBJ1-5|-|12|-
TGTGCCAGCAAGGACATAGATCAGCCCCAGCATTTT
CASKDIDQPQHF
>TRBV9|TRBJ1-2|-|17|-
TGTGCCAGCAGCGTCGATATGGGAGGGGCAGGGATCGGTGGCTACACCTTC
CASSVDMGGAGIGGYTF
>TRBV19|TRBJ1-5|-|14|-
TGTGCCAGTAGTCTCGGGTTTCCAAATCAGCCCCAGCATTTT
CASSLGFPNQPQHF
>TRBV15|TRBJ1-3|-|14|-
TGTGCCACCAGCAGAGTTGCAGGTGGAAACACCATATATTTT
CATSRVAGGNTIYF
>TRBV4-1|TRBJ2-3|-|18|TRBD2
TGCGCCAGCAGACCCGAACCGGGACTAGCGGGAGGTTCCGATACGCAGTATTTT
CASRPEPGLAGGSDTQYF
>TRBV21-1|TRBJ1-3|-|15|-
TGTGCCAGCAGCTCCAGGACAGCCGCTGGAAACACCATATATTTT
CASSSRTAAGNTIYF
>TRBV19|TRBJ2-3|-|15|TRBD1
TGTGCCAGTAGTAAGCAGGGGGCGAAAGCAGATACGCAGTATTTT
CASSKQGAKADTQYF
>TRBV18|TRBJ2-7|-|14|TRBD1
TGTGCCAGCTCATCTGGGACAGATTCCTACGAGCAGTACTTC
CASSSGTDSYEQYF
>TRBV6-5|TRBJ2-7|-|15|TRBD2
TGTGCCAGCAGTCGGCAACTAGCGGGAGGCTACGAGCAGTACTTC
CASSRQLAGGYEQYF
>TRBV18|TRBJ1-5|once|16|-
TGTGCCAGCTCACCGAGGACAGTGAATAGCAATCAGCCCCAGCATTTT
CASSPRTVNSNQPQHF
>TRBV12-3/TRBV12-4|TRBJ2-7|once|12|-
TGTGCCAGCAGTTTGACGGGCTACGAGCAGTACTTC
CASSLTGYEQYF
>TRBV4-1|TRBJ2-5|-|16|TRBD1
TGCGCCAGCAGCCAACTCCCCGGGACAGATAAAGAGACCCAGTACTTC
CASSQLPGTDKETQYF
>TRBV14|TRBJ1-1|-|14|-
TGTGCCAGCAGCCAAGTTTTGGGGGCCCCTGAAGCTTTCTTT
CASSQVLGAPEAFF
>TRBV2|TRBJ2-2|-|21|TRBD2
TGTGCCAGCAGTGGTCAGCCGGGACTAGCGGGAGTGGGTGGCATGGACGGGGAGCTGTTTTTT
CASSGQPGLAGVGGMDGELFF
>TRBV5-1|TRBJ2-1|-|16|TRBD2
TGCGCCAGCAGCTTGGCTGCGGGGGGCCTTGACAATGAGCAGTTCTTC
CASSLAAGGLDNEQFF
>TRBV29-1|TRBJ2-2|once|17|TRBD2
TGCAGCGGGATTTGGGCGGGAGGAGTTGAAGACACCGGGGAGCTGTTTTTT
CSGIWAGGVEDTGELFF
>TRBV2|TRBJ2-3|-|14|TRBD2
TGTGCCAGCACGGAGCGGGGGGGCACAGATACGCAGTATTTT
CASTERGGTDTQYF
>TRBV28|TRBJ1-5|-|14|-
TGTGCCAGCAGACCATGGGGGGGCAATCAGCCCCAGCATTTT
CASRPWGGNQPQHF
>TRBV7-2|TRBJ2-1|-|15|-
TGTGCCAGCAGCTCGGACCGGACTCGCCGGAATGAGCAGTTCTTC
CASSSDRTRRNEQFF
>TRBV5-1|TRBJ1-6|-|15|TRBD1
TGCGCCAGCAGCTCGAGGACAGGGGATGGTTCACCCCTCCACTTT
CASSSRTGDGSPLHF
>TRBV7-9|TRBJ2-5|-|15|-
TGTGCCAGCAGATTCGGAAGGCGGGGTGAAGAGACCCAGTACTTC
CASRFGRRGEETQYF
>TRBV19|TRBJ1-2|-|13|TRBD1
TGTGCCAGTACCGCGACAGGGGGCTATGGCTACACCTTC
CASTATGGYGYTF
>TRBV18|TRBJ1-2|-|15|TRBD1
TGTGCCAGCTCACCAGACCAACAGGGGGTCTACGGCTACACCTTC
CASSPDQQGVYGYTF
>TRBV6-5|TRBJ1-6|-|13|TRBD1
TGTGCCAGCAAGGACAGGGTCAGATCACCCCTCCACTTT
CASKDRVRSPLHF
>TRBV27|TRBJ1-5|-|13|TRBD1
TGTGCCAGCGGACAGGGGGCTAGTCAGCCCCAGCATTTT
CASGQGASQPQHF
>TRBV6-6|TRBJ2-1|-|14|TRBD1
TGTGCCAGCAGTTACCTGGGACAGGGCCATGAGCAGTTCTTC
CASSYLGQGHEQFF